This TCR beta chain was sequenced in a study of blood T cell repertoires in COVID-19. About the research overall: Collection of acute and convalescent COVID-19 samples took place in the United States, Italy and Spain.

The protocol was immunoSEQ multiplex PCR, while the TCRdb copy is restricted to in-frame clones and leaves out a portion. The sample consists of approximately 250,000 clones, around 93% of them appearing once. The sample comprised PBMCs or T cells enriched from blood (not recorded which). The origin of this receptor is a man aged 35 to 55 who had been exposed to COVID-19.

CDR3 sequence: CASSSGTVLTDTQYF. The CDR3, as DNA: TGCGCCAGCAGCTCAGGGACAGTCCTCACAGATACGCAGTATTTT. V and J are TRBV5-1 and TRBJ2-3; 7 positions match TRBD1. Per germline, CDR1 SGHRS and CDR2 YFSETQ. Trimming removed 3 bases from V and 2 bases from J; junction bases left unmatched: 6. The CDR3 is 15 amino acids.